The 11 T cell receptor beta chains listed next were all sequenced from one sample in a study of blood T cell repertoires in COVID-19. Method: immunoSEQ multiplex PCR; TCRdb's copy keeps in-frame clones and lacks some. The sample carries 400,000 or so clones, 70% to 90% recorded once. The sample taken for sequencing was PBMCs or T cells enriched from blood (not recorded which). Receptor source: a man in his forties or fifties in a cohort exposed to, infected with or recovered from COVID-19 (not recorded which).

Here the CDR3 DNA reads TGTGCCAGCAGCTTAGGCGCCACGGGCTACAATGAGCAGTTCTTC. It yields the protein CASSLGATGYNEQFF. This chain connects TRBV11-3 to TRBJ2-1; D remains unclear. Between the trimmed V and J ends, which lost 1 base and 3 bases, there was a span of 10 bases. From germline, CDR1 is SGHNT and CDR2 YENEEA. This CDR3 is built from 15 residues.

This clone came up a few times. The rearrangement joins TRBV28 to TRBJ2-2; the match to TRBD2 covers 11 bases. This CDR3 is 16 amino acids long. V lost 5 bases to trimming and J lost 5 bases; unmatched junction nucleotides: 7. Germline V gives CDR1 MDHEN, CDR2 SYDVKM. CDR3 protein: CASSDTSGSRTGELFF. The DNA of the CDR3 is TGTGCCAGCAGTGATACTAGCGGGAGCCGTACCGGGGAGCTGTTTTTT.

The chain carries TRBV6-1 and TRBJ2-7; D possibly corresponds to TRBD2 (6 bases). Germline V gene sequence: CDR1 MNHNS, CDR2 SASEGT. CDR3 size: 15 residues. V was cut by 2 bases and J by 4 bases, with 15 bases left in between. CDR3 sequence: CASSESGGSYYEQYF. The CDR3 nucleotides read TGTGCCAGCAGTGAAAGTGGGGGGTCATATTACGAGCAGTACTTC.

The chain couples TRBV11-2 to TRBJ2-5, with 7 nucleotides matching TRBD2. The CDR3 extends over 16 amino acids. V lost 5 bases to trimming and J lost 5 bases; unmatched junction nucleotides: 14. CDR1 is SGHAT and CDR2 is FQNNGV in the germline V gene. Written as DNA, the CDR3 is TGTGCCAGCAGCCAAGGACTAGTGTCGCCCTGGGAGACCCAGTACTTC. The encoded protein is CASSQGLVSPWETQYF.

The chain employs TRBV6-5 and TRBJ2-7; 9 bases fit TRBD2. J lost 0 bases, V lost 2 bases, and 2 bases had no gene match. The CDR3 has 15 residues. Germline values: CDR1 MNHEY, CDR2 SVGAGI. DNA of the CDR3: TGTGCCAGCAGTTACCGGACTAGCGCCTCCTACGAGCAGTACTTC. It codes for CASSYRTSASYEQYF.

The chain couples TRBV4-2 to TRBJ2-1; D not resolved. V was cut by 0 bases and J by 11 bases, with 17 bases left in between. CDR3 length equals 15 residues. Germline V CDR1 and CDR2: LGHNA, YNFKEQ. The chain's CDR3 is CASSQDTTHSTKQFF. In DNA form, the CDR3 reads TGTGCCAGCAGCCAAGATACGACTCACTCCACGAAGCAGTTCTTC.

This clone was recorded once. This chain uses TRBV3-1 (or the pseudogene TRBV3-2) with TRBJ1-1; D not certain. Trimming took 2 bases from V and 8 from J, leaving 9 bases between them. The germline gives CDR1 LGHDT, CDR2 YNNKEL (reference sequence). The CDR3 length is 12 residues. DNA of the CDR3: TGTGCCAGCAGCCAACTGGCCCAGGAAGCTTTCTTT. Translated: CASSQLAQEAFF.

This chain joins TRBV9 and TRBJ2-1, with 8 bases fitting TRBD2. Germline loops: CDR1 SGDLS, CDR2 YYNGEE. CDR3 length equals 15 residues. With V trimmed by 3 bases and J by 4 bases, 6 bases remained unmatched. The CDR3 reads CASSASGRAYNEQFF. The CDR3 DNA reads TGTGCCAGCAGCGCAAGCGGGAGAGCTTACAATGAGCAGTTCTTC.

The gene calls are TRBV19 and TRBJ2-2; D might be TRBD1 (6 bases). Germline CDR1 LNHDA, CDR2 SQIVND (reference sequence). Trimming removed 4 bases from V and 1 base from J, with 13 bases in between. The CDR3 runs 16 residues. The CDR3 here is CASSTYRVKNTGELFF. CDR3 coding DNA: TGTGCCAGTAGTACCTACAGGGTTAAGAACACCGGGGAGCTGTTTTTT.

The rearrangement joins TRBV4-1 to TRBJ2-1; possibly TRBD1 for D (6 bases). Germline loops: CDR1 MGHRA, CDR2 YSYEKL. V lost 3 bases and J 8 bases, leaving 11 bases between the germline ends. This CDR3 spans 13 amino acids. The CDR3 DNA sequence: TGCGCCAGCAGCCATACAGGGAAAGATGAGCAGTTCTTC. This translates into CASSHTGKDEQFF.

Concerning this clone: One junction end disagrees with the germline gene, perhaps due to a read error. This chain connects TRBV4-2 to TRBJ2-5, with TRBD1 as a possible D gene (7 bases). The germline V gene encodes CDR1 LGHNA and CDR2 YNFKEQ. The CDR3 consists of 14 residues. The CDR3 region has the DNA TGTGCCAGCAGTCAAGGGGGGACAGAAGAGACCCAGTACTTC. It specifies CASSQGGTEETQYF.